These T cell receptor beta chains were read from a single sample in a study of breast tumors, draining lymph nodes, adjacent tissues. TCRdb analysed the multiplex PCR reads with MiXCR anew, one entry per CDR3 protein. The sample holds more than 250,000 distinct CDR3 sequences; under 35% are singletons and the top ten take 1.1%. Sequenced sample: axillary lymph node tissue. The receptor source for this set is a female donor with breast cancer. Some clones in this sample may be carry-over from other donors' samples. The CDR3 runs from the conserved cysteine through the conserved F or W. D genes are given only for firm matches. Where a row states a size, it is once, few, many or the class of an expanded clone; other rows omit it.

>.|TRBV20-1|many|TRBJ1-5
CSAREFLKGGNQPQHF
TGCAGTGCTAGAGAATTTCTTAAGGGGGGAAATCAGCCCCAGCATTTT
>.|TRBV19|many|TRBJ2-3
CASSSGFTDTQYF
TGTGCCAGTAGTAGCGGATTCACAGATACGCAGTATTTT
>TRBD2|TRBV4-3|many|TRBJ2-3
CASSQGAGGLTDTQYF
TGCGCCAGCAGCCAAGGGGCGGGAGGGCTGACAGATACGCAGTATTTT
>.|TRBV6-1|.|TRBJ2-1
CASSDKTSSYNEQFF
TGTGCCAGCAGTGATAAAACGAGCTCCTACAATGAGCAGTTCTTC
>.|TRBV5-8|many|TRBJ1-5
CASSLTQMAGFGNQPQHF
TGTGCCAGCAGCTTAACCCAAATGGCAGGGTTCGGCAATCAGCCCCAGCATTTT
>.|TRBV7-9|many|TRBJ2-2
CASSRIESGSITGITGELFF
TGTGCCAGCAGCCGAATTGAGTCGGGGTCAATCACAGGGATAACCGGGGAGCTGTTTTTT
>TRBD1|TRBV9|many|TRBJ2-2
CASSVVTGRNTGELFF
TGTGCCAGCAGCGTAGTGACAGGGAGGAACACCGGGGAGCTGTTTTTT
>TRBD1|TRBV6-2/TRBV6-3|.|TRBJ2-3
CASSLLRGNTDTQYF
TGTGCCAGCAGTCTGCTCAGGGGGAACACAGATACGCAGTATTTT
>.|TRBV7-9|many|TRBJ1-5
CASSLGDSQPQHF
TGTGCCAGCAGCTTAGGAGATTCACAGCCCCAGCATTTT
>TRBD2|TRBV30|.|TRBJ2-5
CAWSVQGGLAGVGTQYF
TGTGCCTGGAGTGTACAGGGAGGACTAGCGGGAGTCGGGACCCAGTACTTC
>.|TRBV7-2|many|TRBJ2-7
CASSSGGPSGEQYF
TGTGCCAGCAGCTCTGGAGGGCCATCGGGCGAGCAGTACTTC
>.|TRBV5-1|many|TRBJ1-4
CASSPRRGGSEKLFF
TGCGCCAGCAGCCCGAGGAGAGGGGGGAGTGAAAAACTGTTTTTT
>TRBD1|TRBV6-4|.|TRBJ2-6
CASSEAGGNVLTF
TGTGCCAGCAGTGAAGCAGGGGGCAACGTCCTGACTTTC
>TRBD2|TRBV6-5|.|TRBJ2-7
CASSYSPNPLGGRNYEQYF
TGTGCCAGCAGTTACTCGCCCAATCCCCTAGGCGGGAGGAATTACGAGCAGTACTTC
>TRBD2|TRBV19|.|TRBJ2-3
CASSIGNPGLAGEGDTQYF
TGTGCCAGTAGTATAGGCAATCCCGGACTAGCGGGAGAAGGAGATACGCAGTATTTT
>.|TRBV19|few|TRBJ1-5
CASSGFSNQPQHF
TGTGCCAGTTCGGGTTTTAGCAATCAGCCCCAGCATTTT
>.|TRBV10-3|.|TRBJ2-3
CAIRERGQITDTQYF
TGTGCCATCAGGGAGCGGGGACAGATCACAGATACGCAGTATTTT
>.|TRBV6-2/TRBV6-3|.|TRBJ2-2
CASSYYPDRETGELFF
TGTGCCAGCAGTTACTACCCGGACAGAGAGACCGGGGAGCTGTTTTTT
>.|TRBV5-1|many|TRBJ2-3
CASSLSDTVPQYF
TGCGCCAGCAGCTTGTCCGACACAGTTCCGCAGTATTTT
>TRBD1|TRBV15|.|TRBJ1-6
CATSSLLQGAGSPLHF
TGTGCCACCAGCAGTTTACTACAGGGGGCGGGCTCACCCCTCCACTTT
>.|TRBV20-1|.|TRBJ2-3
CSAAGYEQYF
TGCAGTGCCGCAGGTTATGAGCAGTATTTT
>.|TRBV13|many|TRBJ2-7
CASSTSGVYEQYF
TGTGCCAGCAGCACCAGTGGGGTCTACGAGCAGTACTTC
>TRBD1|TRBV11-2|many|TRBJ2-2
CASSQDRVITGELFF
TGTGCCAGCAGCCAGGACAGGGTAATCACCGGGGAGCTGTTTTTT
>.|TRBV4-1|many|TRBJ2-3
CASSRRAHDDTSGTQYF
TGCGCCAGCAGCCGCCGGGCGCATGACGACACAAGTGGTACGCAGTATTTT
>.|TRBV3-2|.|TRBJ2-7
CASSARGVVGGEQYF
TGTGCCAGCAGCGCTCGAGGGGTAGTCGGTGGCGAGCAGTACTTC
>.|TRBV24-1|many|TRBJ2-5
CATSDFRQDIEETQYF
TGTGCCACCAGTGACTTCCGACAGGATATTGAAGAGACCCAGTACTTC
>.|TRBV5-1|.|TRBJ1-6
CASSLGLAGHSPLHF
TGCGCCAGCAGCTTGGGACTAGCGGGCCATTCACCCCTCCACTTT
>.|TRBV6-6|many|TRBJ1-3
CASSYFGDAVKGNTIYF
TGTGCCAGCAGTTACTTTGGAGACGCGGTCAAGGGAAACACCATATATTTT
>TRBD2|TRBV9|many|TRBJ2-3
CASSPQTSGNTDTQYF
TGTGCCAGCAGCCCACAGACTAGCGGTAACACAGATACGCAGTATTTT
>.|TRBV4-2|many|TRBJ1-4
CASSQDGSDYEKLFF
TGTGCCAGCAGCCAAGATGGGTCAGATTATGAAAAACTGTTTTTT
>.|TRBV20-1|once|TRBJ2-2
CSARDPPLANTGELFF
TGCAGTGCTAGGGATCCCCCCCTGGCGAACACCGGGGAGCTGTTTTTT
>.|TRBV3-1|.|TRBJ2-2
CASSGPPGRFGTGELFF
TGTGCCAGCAGCGGCCCTCCCGGGAGATTCGGCACCGGGGAGCTGTTTTTT
>TRBD1|TRBV20-1|many|TRBJ2-6
CSAAGTGTGANVLTF
TGCAGTGCTGCCGGGACAGGGACTGGGGCCAACGTCCTGACTTTC
>.|TRBV7-9|many|TRBJ1-3
CASSLLGGSGNTIYF
TGTGCCAGCAGCCTCCTGGGGGGCTCTGGAAACACCATATATTTT
>TRBD1|TRBV27|many|TRBJ2-5
CASTDRGETQYF
TGTGCCAGCACCGACAGGGGAGAGACCCAGTACTTC
>TRBD1|TRBV20-1|many|TRBJ2-5
CSARDIDRVETQYF
TGCAGTGCTAGAGATATAGACAGGGTAGAGACCCAGTACTTC
>.|TRBV7-8|.|TRBJ2-6
CASSSYICSAWGIGANVLTF
.
>.|TRBV5-6|.|TRBJ2-5
CASSLQGQTQYF
TGTGCCAGCAGCTTGCAAGGACAGACCCAGTACTTC
>TRBD1|TRBV11-2|.|TRBJ2-1
CASSCTPGTGNEQFF
TGTGCCAGCAGCTGTACCCCCGGGACAGGCAATGAGCAGTTCTTC
>TRBD1|TRBV29-1|once|TRBJ1-2
CSVRAGGDYGYTF
TGCAGCGTGAGGGCAGGGGGGGACTACGGCTACACCTTC
>.|TRBV12-2|.|TRBJ1-5
CASRLGVGQPQHF
TGTGCAAGTCGCTTAGGCGTCGGACAGCCCCAGCATTTT
>TRBD2|TRBV20-1|many|TRBJ2-1
CSARRSGRDNEQFF
TGCAGTGCTAGACGAAGCGGGAGGGACAATGAGCAGTTCTTC
>.|TRBV15|many|TRBJ1-2
CATSRDPRPFGYGYTF
TGTGCCACCAGCAGAGATCCACGACCGTTCGGCTATGGCTACACCTTC
>.|TRBV11-3|.|TRBJ2-1
CASSSDYYNEQFF
TGTGCCAGCAGCTCCGACTACTACAATGAGCAGTTCTTC
>.|TRBV12-3/TRBV12-4|many|TRBJ1-2
CASSVDSYYGYTF
TGTGCCAGCAGTGTGGACAGCTACTATGGCTACACCTTC
>.|TRBV20-1|many|TRBJ2-2
CSARDLIGELFF
TGCAGTGCTAGAGATCTGATCGGGGAGCTGTTTTTT
>TRBD1|TRBV5-1|many|TRBJ1-4
CASSQDRGEKLFF
TGCGCCAGCAGCCAAGACAGGGGTGAAAAACTGTTTTTT
>.|TRBV4-2|many|TRBJ2-5
CASSHWVSGETQYF
TGTGCCAGCAGCCACTGGGTGAGCGGAGAGACCCAGTACTTC
>.|TRBV5-5|many|TRBJ2-5
CASSLSGGGTETQYF
TGTGCCAGCAGCTTGTCGGGTGGCGGTACGGAGACCCAGTACTTC
>.|TRBV6-5|.|TRBJ1-2
CASSYFETPTRDGYTF
TGTGCCAGCAGTTATTTCGAGACACCCACGCGGGATGGCTACACCTTC
>.|TRBV5-5|.|TRBJ2-2
CASGLGVGGNTGELFF
TGTGCCAGCGGCTTGGGTGTGGGGGGGAACACCGGGGAGCTGTTTTTT
>.|TRBV9|.|TRBJ2-2
CASSRPEDRVDTGELSF
TGTGCCAGCAGCCGACCTGAGGATAGGGTAGACACCGGGGAGCTGTCTTTT
>TRBD2|TRBV4-1|few|TRBJ2-3
CASSAPGLAGGVDRDTQYF
TGCGCCAGCAGCGCCCCGGGACTAGCGGGAGGTGTGGATCGAGATACGCAGTATTTT
>.|TRBV20-1|many|TRBJ2-1
CSASSVQSSYNEQFF
TGCAGTGCTAGTAGTGTCCAGAGCTCCTACAATGAGCAGTTCTTC
>.|TRBV7-9|once|TRBJ2-3
CASKLAGGTVDTQYF
TGTGCCAGCAAATTAGCCGGAGGGACAGTGGATACGCAGTATTTT
>TRBD1|TRBV24-1|many|TRBJ2-7
CATSAGTGAYEQYF
TGTGCCACCAGTGCTGGGACAGGAGCTTACGAGCAGTACTTC
>.|TRBV10-3|many|TRBJ2-3
CAISVENPTYTDTQYF
TGTGCCATCAGTGTGGAAAACCCTACTTACACAGATACGCAGTATTTT
>.|TRBV7-8|.|TRBJ1-2
CASRSGSIWGYTF
TGTGCCAGCAGGTCCGGATCTATATGGGGCTACACCTTC